This TCR beta chain was sequenced during a study of blood T cell repertoires in COVID-19. Study details: COVID-19 samples from acute and convalescent phases originated in the United States, Italy and Spain. PBMCs, B-cell-depleted T cells, or T cells were the source of the cDNA or gDNA that made up the material.

Profiling relied on immunoSEQ multiplex PCR, and the TCRdb table lists in-frame clones only, not all of them. Of roughly 130,000 clones listed, around four fifths were seen once; the top ten hold nearly 3.5%. Source material: PBMCs or T cells enriched from blood (not recorded which). This TCR was sampled from a woman aged 45-65 years with acute COVID-19.

The CDR3 loop reads CASSQSREAQETQYF. The CDR3 region has the DNA TGTGCCAGCAGCCAGTCGCGGGAGGCCCAAGAGACCCAGTACTTC. This chain links TRBV3-1 (or the pseudogene TRBV3-2) with TRBJ2-5; 8 positions match TRBD2. From germline, CDR1 is LGHDT and CDR2 YNNKEL (reference sequence). The trim removed 3 bases at V and 1 base at J, leaving 4 bases unmatched. This CDR3 is built from 15 residues.